This T cell receptor (beta chain) was identified during a study of cytomegalovirus exposure and HLA in healthy donors. Study results and limitations: Using the classifier, cytomegalovirus status was reportedly diagnosed with high specificity and sensitivity.

This CDR3 contains 14 residues. Germline V gives CDR1 MGHRA, CDR2 YSYEKL. The PCR had 60 Vbeta and 13 Jbeta primers. Repertoires were generated with immunoSEQ multiplex PCR, while TCRdb's copy carries only in-frame clones and drops some. The profile shows some 150,000 clones, around 83% of them singletons. Comments on this clone: What it binds is unknown.

Though nominally healthy at sampling, donors likely had unrecorded immune exposures. The rearrangement uses TRBV4-1 and TRBJ2-5; D uncertain. TRBJ2-7 explains the end of the DNA better; the J call may be wrong. The TCR sequence derives from a woman younger than 35 in good health and CMV-seronegative. Input material: PBMCs. The CDR3 DNA reads as TGCGCCAGCAGCCCCCGCCGAACGTTGGGCGAGCAGTACTTC. Its protein is CASSPRRTLGEQYF.